This note documents a single T cell receptor beta chain sequence. After removal of 4 bases from V and 6 bases from J, the junction contained 9 bases not matched to a gene. The CDR3 has 14 amino acids. Germline CDR1 is SEHNR and CDR2 is FQNEAQ (reference sequence). This sample is part of a study of cytomegalovirus exposure and HLA in healthy donors. PCR amplification relied on 60 Vbeta primers (plus 13 Jbeta primers). Repertoires were generated with immunoSEQ multiplex PCR, while TCRdb's copy carries only in-frame clones and drops some. The sample includes 150,000 to 200,000 clones, 70% to 85% of them seen just once.

The TCR originated in a young man in good health and CMV-seronegative. The V gene is TRBV7-9, the J gene TRBJ2-7, with 7 positions matching TRBD1. Source material: PBMCs. This CDR3 is CASSYNSNRGEQYF. The CDR3 DNA follows: TGTGCCAGCAGCTATAACTCGAACAGGGGCGAGCAGTACTTC.